The clone carrying this T cell receptor (beta chain) was counted a few times. Its antigen remains unknown. These data are taken from a study of cytomegalovirus exposure and HLA in healthy donors. Study-wide results and limits: Reportedly, TCR beta sequences accurately predicted HLA-A and HLA-B alleles in most subjects. Immune exposure was documented only through CMV serostatus.

Trimming at V came to 4 bases and at J to 4 bases, leaving 14 bases not matched to a gene. Germline assignment: CDR1 SGHRS and CDR2 YFSETQ. The CDR3 has 17 amino acids. In the PCR, 60 Vbeta and 13 Jbeta primers were used. Some clones are missing from TCRdb's copy, which holds only in-frame ones; the method was immunoSEQ multiplex PCR. The data show 150,000 or so clones, under 80% seen once. The receptor was isolated from a human donor in good health. The sample was PBMCs. The genes are TRBV5-1 and TRBJ1-2, with TRBD1 matching over 9 bases. The CDR3 loop is CASSPWTGVLGSYGYTF. CDR3 in DNA: TGCGCCAGCAGCCCCTGGACAGGGGTCTTGGGAAGCTATGGCTACACCTTC.